Shown below are 5 T cell receptor beta chains from a single sample sequenced in a study of blood T cell repertoires in COVID-19. The protocol was immunoSEQ multiplex PCR, while the TCRdb copy is restricted to in-frame clones and leaves out a portion. This table holds about 270,000 clones, roughly 80% found once. The sequencing input was peripheral blood. The receptors stem from a woman aged 45-65 years who had recovered from COVID-19.

This rearrangement joins TRBV27 to TRBJ2-2; D is ambiguous. Trimming took off 2 bases at V and 2 bases at J, with 6 bases between the two ends. Germline lookup yields CDR1 MNHEY and CDR2 SMNVEV (reference sequence). The CDR3 has 14 residues. DNA of the CDR3: TGTGCCAGCAGTTTAATCCTAAACACCGGGGAGCTGTTTTTT. It specifies CASSLILNTGELFF.

The chain couples TRBV19 to TRBJ2-2, with 8 bases that match TRBD2. This CDR3 has 13 residues. Germline lookup yields CDR1 LNHDA and CDR2 SQIVND (reference sequence). V shed 5 bases, J shed 7 bases, and the junction held 3 bases outside the gene matches. This CDR3 reads CASSSTSGGELFF. Written as DNA, the CDR3 is TGTGCCAGTAGTTCTACTAGCGGCGGGGAGCTGTTTTTT.

J is TRBJ2-1 and V is TRBV4-1; D might be TRBD2 (6 bases). The CDR3 sequence is 13 residues long. V was clipped by 4 bases and J by 7 bases, with 11 bases between them. Germline CDR1 is MGHRA and CDR2 is YSYEKL. CDR3 loop: CASSPGGNNEQFF. In nucleotides, the CDR3 is TGCGCCAGCAGCCCCGGAGGGAATAATGAGCAGTTCTTC.

This chain connects TRBV28 to TRBJ1-2; 8 bases match TRBD1. V lost 5 bases and J lost 6; bases outside the gene matches: 8. The length of the CDR3 is 14 residues. From germline, CDR1 is MDHEN and CDR2 SYDVKM. In DNA form, the CDR3 reads TGTGCCAGCAGTCTTGGACAGGGAACGAATGGCTACACCTTC. Encoded protein: CASSLGQGTNGYTF.

The chain recombines TRBV27 with TRBJ2-3, with 7 positions matching TRBD2. Per the germline V gene, CDR1 is MNHEY and CDR2 is SMNVEV (reference sequence). The trim removed 6 bases at V and 8 bases at J, leaving 14 bases unmatched. The CDR3 runs 15 residues. The CDR3 DNA reads as TGTGCCAGCAGCGACCAGAATCCGTGGGGGGGTACGCAGTATTTT. This gives the protein CASSDQNPWGGTQYF.